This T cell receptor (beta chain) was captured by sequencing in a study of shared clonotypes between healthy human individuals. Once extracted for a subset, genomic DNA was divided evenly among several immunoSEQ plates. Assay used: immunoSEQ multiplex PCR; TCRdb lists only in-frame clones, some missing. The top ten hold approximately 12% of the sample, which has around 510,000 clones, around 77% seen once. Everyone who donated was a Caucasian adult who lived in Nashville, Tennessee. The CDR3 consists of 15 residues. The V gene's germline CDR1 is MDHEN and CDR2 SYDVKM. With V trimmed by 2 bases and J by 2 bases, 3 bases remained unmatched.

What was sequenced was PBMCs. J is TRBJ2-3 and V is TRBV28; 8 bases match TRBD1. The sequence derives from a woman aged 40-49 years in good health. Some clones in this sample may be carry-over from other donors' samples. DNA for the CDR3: TGTGCCAGCAGTTTAGAGACAGGGGCCACAGATACGCAGTATTTT. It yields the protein CASSLETGATDTQYF.